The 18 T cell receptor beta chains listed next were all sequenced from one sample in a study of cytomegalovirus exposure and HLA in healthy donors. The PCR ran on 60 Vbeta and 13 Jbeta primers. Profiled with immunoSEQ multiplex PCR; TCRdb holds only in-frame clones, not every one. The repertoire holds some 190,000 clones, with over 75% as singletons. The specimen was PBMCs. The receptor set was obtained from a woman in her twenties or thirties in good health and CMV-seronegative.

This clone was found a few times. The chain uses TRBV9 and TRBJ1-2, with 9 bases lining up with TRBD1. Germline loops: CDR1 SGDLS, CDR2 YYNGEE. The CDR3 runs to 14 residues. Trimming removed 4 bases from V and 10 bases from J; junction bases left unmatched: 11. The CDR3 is CASSPPGDRANYTF. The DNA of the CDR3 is TGTGCCAGCAGCCCGCCGGGGGACAGGGCCAACTACACCTTC. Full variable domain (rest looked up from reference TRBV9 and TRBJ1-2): DSGVTQTPKHLITATGQRVTLRCSPRSGDLSVYWYQQSLDQGLQFLIQYYNGEERAKGNILERFSAQQFPDLHSELNLSSLELGDSALYFCASSPPGDRANYTFGSGTRLTVV.

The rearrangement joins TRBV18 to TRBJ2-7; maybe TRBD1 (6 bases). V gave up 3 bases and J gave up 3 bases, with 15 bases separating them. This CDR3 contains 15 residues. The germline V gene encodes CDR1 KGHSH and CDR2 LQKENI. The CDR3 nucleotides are TGTGCCAGCTCACCGACCCGGGACACTAACTACGAGCAGTACTTC. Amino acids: CASSPTRDTNYEQYF.

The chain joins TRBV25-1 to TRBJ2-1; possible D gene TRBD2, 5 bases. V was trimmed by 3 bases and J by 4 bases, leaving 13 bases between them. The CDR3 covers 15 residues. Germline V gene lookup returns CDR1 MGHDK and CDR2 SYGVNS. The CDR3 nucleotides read TGTGCCAGCAGTGAGGACTCGACCGTTTACAATGAGCAGTTCTTC. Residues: CASSEDSTVYNEQFF. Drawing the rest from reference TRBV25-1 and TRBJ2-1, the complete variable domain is EADIYQTPRYLVIGTGKKITLECSQTMGHDKMYWYQQDPGMELHLIHYSYGVNSTEKGDLSSESTVSRIRTEHFPLTLESARPSHTSQYLCASSEDSTVYNEQFFGPGTRLTVL.

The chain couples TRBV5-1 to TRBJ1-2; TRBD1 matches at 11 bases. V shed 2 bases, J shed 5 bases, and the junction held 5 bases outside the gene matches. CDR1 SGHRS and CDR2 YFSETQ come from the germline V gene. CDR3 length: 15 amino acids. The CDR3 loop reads CASSLRTGGLYGYTF. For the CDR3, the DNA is TGCGCCAGCAGCTTAAGGACAGGGGGCTTATATGGCTACACCTTC.

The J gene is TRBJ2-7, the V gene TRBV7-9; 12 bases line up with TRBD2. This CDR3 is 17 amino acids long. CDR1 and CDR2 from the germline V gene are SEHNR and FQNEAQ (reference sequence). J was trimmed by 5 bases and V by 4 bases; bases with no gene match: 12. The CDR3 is CASSSTARLAGANEQYF. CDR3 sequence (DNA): TGTGCCAGCAGCTCGACGGCCAGACTAGCGGGGGCCAACGAGCAGTACTTC. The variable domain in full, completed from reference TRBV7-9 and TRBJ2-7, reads DTGVSQNPRHKITKRGQNVTFRCDPISEHNRLYWYRQTLGQGPEFLTYFQNEAQLEKSRLLSDRFSAERPKGSFSTLEIQRTEQGDSAMYLCASSSTARLAGANEQYFGPGTRLTVT.

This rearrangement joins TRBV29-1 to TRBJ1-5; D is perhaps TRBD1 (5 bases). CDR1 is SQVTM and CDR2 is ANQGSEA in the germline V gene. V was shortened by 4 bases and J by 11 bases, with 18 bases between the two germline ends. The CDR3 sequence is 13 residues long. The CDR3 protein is CSVAGVGGMAQHF. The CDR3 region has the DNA TGCAGCGTTGCTGGTGTCGGGGGGATGGCCCAGCATTTT. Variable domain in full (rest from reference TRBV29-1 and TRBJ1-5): SAVISQKPSRDICQRGTSLTIQCQVDSQVTMMFWYRQQPGQSLTLIATANQGSEATYESGFVIDKFPISRPNLTFSTLTVSNMSPEDSSIYLCSVAGVGGMAQHFGDGTRLSIL.

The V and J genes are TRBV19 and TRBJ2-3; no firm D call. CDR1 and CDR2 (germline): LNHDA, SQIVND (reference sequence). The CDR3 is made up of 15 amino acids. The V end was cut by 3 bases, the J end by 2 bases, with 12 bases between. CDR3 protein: CASSISPKHTDTQYF. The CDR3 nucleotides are TGTGCCAGTAGTATTTCCCCGAAACACACAGATACGCAGTATTTT.

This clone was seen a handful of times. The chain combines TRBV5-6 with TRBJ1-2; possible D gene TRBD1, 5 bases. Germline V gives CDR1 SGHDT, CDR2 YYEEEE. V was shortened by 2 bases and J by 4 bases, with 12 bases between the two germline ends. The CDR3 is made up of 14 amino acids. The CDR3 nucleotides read TGTGCCAGCAGCTTTAGGGGCAGACCCTATGGCTACACCTTC. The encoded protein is CASSFRGRPYGYTF.

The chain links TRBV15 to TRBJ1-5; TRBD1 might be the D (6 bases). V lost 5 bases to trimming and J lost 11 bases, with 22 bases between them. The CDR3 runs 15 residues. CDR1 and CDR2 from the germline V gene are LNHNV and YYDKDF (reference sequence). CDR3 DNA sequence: TGTGCCACCAGCGGACGGGACATAGGTTCAACCTCCCAGCATTTT. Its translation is CATSGRDIGSTSQHF.

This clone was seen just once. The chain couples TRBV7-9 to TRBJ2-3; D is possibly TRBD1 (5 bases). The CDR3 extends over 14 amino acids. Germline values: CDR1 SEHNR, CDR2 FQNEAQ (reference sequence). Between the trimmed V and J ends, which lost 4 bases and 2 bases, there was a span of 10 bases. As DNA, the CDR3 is TGTGCCAGCAGCTGGGGCGTCTACACAGATACGCAGTATTTT. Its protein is CASSWGVYTDTQYF. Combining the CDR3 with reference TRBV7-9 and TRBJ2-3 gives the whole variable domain DTGVSQNPRHKITKRGQNVTFRCDPISEHNRLYWYRQTLGQGPEFLTYFQNEAQLEKSRLLSDRFSAERPKGSFSTLEIQRTEQGDSAMYLCASSWGVYTDTQYFGPGTRLTVL.

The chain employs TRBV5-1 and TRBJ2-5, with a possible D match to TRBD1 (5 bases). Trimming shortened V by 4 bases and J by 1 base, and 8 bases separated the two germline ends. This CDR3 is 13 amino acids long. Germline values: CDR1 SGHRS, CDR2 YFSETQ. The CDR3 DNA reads TGCGCCAGCAGCGACAGTAGCCAAGAGACCCAGTACTTC. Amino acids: CASSDSSQETQYF.

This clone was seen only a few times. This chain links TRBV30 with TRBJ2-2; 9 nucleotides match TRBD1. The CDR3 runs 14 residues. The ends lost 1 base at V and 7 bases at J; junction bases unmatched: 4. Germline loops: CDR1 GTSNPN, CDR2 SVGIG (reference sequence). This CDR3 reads CAWSAGQGSGELFF. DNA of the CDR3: TGTGCCTGGAGTGCGGGACAGGGTAGCGGGGAGCTGTTTTTT. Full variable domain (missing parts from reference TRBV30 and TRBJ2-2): SQTIHQWPATLVQPVGSPLSLECTVEGTSNPNLYWYRQAAGRGLQLLFYSVGIGQISSEVPQNLSASRPQDRQFILSSKKLLLSDSGFYLCAWSAGQGSGELFFGEGSRLTVL.

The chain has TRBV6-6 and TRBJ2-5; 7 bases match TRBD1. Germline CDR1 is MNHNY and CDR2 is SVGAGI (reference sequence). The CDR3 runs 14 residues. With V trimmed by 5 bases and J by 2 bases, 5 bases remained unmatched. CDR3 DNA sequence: TGTGCCAGCAGTATACCGGACAGGCAAGAGACCCAGTACTTC. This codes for CASSIPDRQETQYF.

The CDR3 sequence: CASSQTGSSYEQYF. The DNA for the CDR3 is TGTGCCAGCTCACAGACAGGGAGCTCCTACGAGCAGTACTTC. The chain carries TRBV18 and TRBJ2-7, with 7 bases aligning to TRBD1. The CDR3 covers 14 residues. Per the germline V gene, CDR1 is KGHSH and CDR2 is LQKENI. The V gene end was trimmed by 4 bases and the J gene end by 0 bases; junction bases not matched to a gene: 3.

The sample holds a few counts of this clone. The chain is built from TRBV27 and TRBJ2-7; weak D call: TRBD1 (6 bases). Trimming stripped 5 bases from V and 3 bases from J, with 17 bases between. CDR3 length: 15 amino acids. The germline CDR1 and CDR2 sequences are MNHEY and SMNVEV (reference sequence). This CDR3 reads CASSITNGQNYEQYF. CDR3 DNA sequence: TGTGCCAGCAGTATAACAAACGGACAGAACTACGAGCAGTACTTC.

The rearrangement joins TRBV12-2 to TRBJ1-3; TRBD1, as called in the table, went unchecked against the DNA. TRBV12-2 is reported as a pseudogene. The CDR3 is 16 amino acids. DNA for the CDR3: TGTGCAAGTCGGAGGAACAGGGGGCGTAGAGGAAACACCATATATTTT. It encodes CASRRNRGRRGNTIYF.

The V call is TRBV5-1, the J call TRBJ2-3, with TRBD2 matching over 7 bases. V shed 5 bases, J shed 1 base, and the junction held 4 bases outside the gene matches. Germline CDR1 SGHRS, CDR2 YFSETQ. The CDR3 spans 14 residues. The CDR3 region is CASSNAGGTDTQYF. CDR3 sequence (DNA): TGCGCCAGCAGTAACGCGGGGGGCACAGATACGCAGTATTTT.

CDR3 region: CASSSRGGGYGYTF. In nucleotides, the CDR3 is TGTGCCAGCAGCTCTCGGGGGGGAGGCTATGGCTACACCTTC. This sequence joins TRBV7-2 and TRBJ1-2; maybe TRBD1 (5 bases). The CDR3 contains 14 residues. The V gene's germline CDR1 is SGHTA and CDR2 FQGNSA. V was pared by 4 bases and J by 4 bases, with 13 bases between.